A single sample is the source of the 26 T cell receptor beta chains below, sequenced in a study of control samples from healthy donors and cancer patients. The repertoire was sequenced with immunoSEQ multiplex PCR; TCRdb's copy has only in-frame clones and lacks some. This table holds 70,000 or so clones, around 92% found once. The sequenced sample was PBMCs. These receptors were taken from a man in his 60s with lung cancer.

The J gene is TRBJ2-2, the V gene TRBV18; D remains unclear. Germline CDR1 KGHSH, CDR2 LQKENI. The V gene lost 3 bases and the J gene lost 5 bases, with 4 bases spanning the gap. The CDR3 is made up of 12 amino acids. Written as DNA, the CDR3 is TGTGCCAGCTCACCGTTTACCGGGGAGCTGTTTTTT. Amino acids: CASSPFTGELFF.

The gene calls are TRBV7-9 and TRBJ1-1, with D unresolved. V lost 5 bases and J 1 base, leaving 14 bases between the germline ends. CDR3 length equals 15 residues. Germline V gives CDR1 SEHNR, CDR2 FQNEAQ (reference sequence). The CDR3 DNA is TGTGCCAGCAGCCGATTGGGGTCCTCGAACACTGAAGCTTTCTTT. It is translated as CASSRLGSSNTEAFF. Full variable domain (remainder filled in from reference TRBV7-9 and TRBJ1-1): DTGVSQNPRHKITKRGQNVTFRCDPISEHNRLYWYRQTLGQGPEFLTYFQNEAQLEKSRLLSDRFSAERPKGSFSTLEIQRTEQGDSAMYLCASSRLGSSNTEAFFGQGTRLTVV.

This clone was picked up one time. The J gene is TRBJ1-2, the V gene TRBV27; perhaps TRBD1 as D (6 bases). V dropped 7 bases and J dropped 4 bases, with 19 bases sitting between them. The CDR3 covers 15 residues. From germline, CDR1 is MNHEY and CDR2 SMNVEV (reference sequence). Written as DNA, the CDR3 is TGTGCCAGCAAGCCAAGGGGGGGGTTGGTCTATGGCTACACCTTC. Protein: CASKPRGGLVYGYTF.

The chain is built from TRBV5-4 and TRBJ1-6; 9 bases match TRBD1. The CDR3 is 16 amino acids. CDR1 is SGHNT and CDR2 is YYREEE in the germline V gene (reference sequence). Unmatched junction bases numbered 6, after V lost 2 bases and J lost 6 bases. For the CDR3, the DNA is TGTGCCAGCAGCTTCGGCGGACAGGGGTTTAATTCACCCCTCCACTTT. Its protein product is CASSFGGQGFNSPLHF.

This chain links TRBV18 with TRBJ1-1, with D unresolved. The CDR3 sequence is 15 residues long. V lost 3 bases to trimming and J lost 1 base, with 12 bases between them. The germline CDR1 and CDR2 sequences are KGHSH and LQKENI. CDR3 in amino acids: CASSPQDGWNTEAFF. CDR3 DNA sequence: TGTGCCAGCTCACCTCAGGACGGTTGGAACACTGAAGCTTTCTTT.

For the CDR3, the DNA is TGTGCCAGCAGCTTAGTGGGACAGGGGGATTCACCCCTCCACTTT. Protein: CASSLVGQGDSPLHF. The chain links TRBV7-6 to TRBJ1-6, with 11 nucleotides matching TRBD1. Per the germline V gene, CDR1 is SGHVS and CDR2 is FNYEAQ. The CDR3 runs 15 residues. J lost 8 bases, V lost 1 base, and 1 base had no gene match.

The V call is TRBV9, the J call TRBJ2-3; the D is unclear. The germline V gene has CDR1 SGDLS and CDR2 YYNGEE. The CDR3 is made up of 15 amino acids. V lost 2 bases to trimming and J lost 0 bases, with 10 bases between them. CDR3 DNA: TGTGCCAGCAGCGTCCGACCCGGGAGCACAGATACGCAGTATTTT. It is translated as CASSVRPGSTDTQYF.

The J gene is TRBJ2-6, the V gene TRBV10-1; 8 bases are a match to TRBD1. The CDR3 runs 16 residues. Germline V lookup: CDR1 WNHNN, CDR2 SYGVQD (reference sequence). The V gene end was trimmed by 4 bases and the J gene end by 3 bases; junction bases not matched to a gene: 5. CDR3: CASSAETGDGANVLTF. In DNA form, the CDR3 reads TGCGCCAGCAGTGCAGAGACAGGGGATGGGGCCAACGTCCTGACTTTC.

The chain combines TRBV30 with TRBJ1-4; D not certain. The CDR3 totals 11 residues. CDR1 is GTSNPN, CDR2 SVGIG, per germline (reference sequence). Trimming shortened V by 0 bases and J by 9 bases, and 5 bases separated the two germline ends. The CDR3 bases are TGTGCCTGGAGTGTTAGGCAAAAACTGTTTTTT. It encodes CAWSVRQKLFF. Based on the CDR3 plus reference TRBV30 and TRBJ1-4, the full variable domain is SQTIHQWPATLVQPVGSPLSLECTVEGTSNPNLYWYRQAAGRGLQLLFYSVGIGQISSEVPQNLSASRPQDRQFILSSKKLLLSDSGFYLCAWSVRQKLFFGSGTQLSVL.

This sequence joins TRBV9 and TRBJ2-5; 10 bases match TRBD1. Germline-derived CDR1 and CDR2 are SGDLS and YYNGEE. V lost 2 bases to trimming and J lost 7 bases; unmatched junction nucleotides: 8. The CDR3 totals 15 residues. CDR3 in DNA: TGTGCCAGCAGCGTGGATGAAGGACAGGGGGGGACCCAGTACTTC. Translating gives CASSVDEGQGGTQYF. Filled out from reference TRBV9 and TRBJ2-5, the complete variable domain reads DSGVTQTPKHLITATGQRVTLRCSPRSGDLSVYWYQQSLDQGLQFLIQYYNGEERAKGNILERFSAQQFPDLHSELNLSSLELGDSALYFCASSVDEGQGGTQYFGPGTRLLVL.

V usage is TRBV7-9 and J usage is TRBJ1-2; no clear D gene. With 1 base removed from V and 5 bases from J, the gap between germline ends came to 11 bases. In germline, CDR1 is SEHNR, CDR2 FQNEAQ (reference sequence). The CDR3 has 14 amino acids. The CDR3 bases are TGTGCCAGCAGCTTAGAGGGTTTTGGGTATGGCTACACCTTC. Its translation is CASSLEGFGYGYTF.

This clone was seen more than once but under ten times. The gene calls are TRBV5-1 and TRBJ2-1; 15 nucleotides match TRBD2. After removal of 3 bases from V and 4 bases from J, the junction contained 2 bases not matched to a gene. The CDR3 runs 16 residues. Germline V gene sequence: CDR1 SGHRS, CDR2 YFSETQ. Written as DNA, the CDR3 is TGCGCCAGCAGCTGGACTAGCGGGGGGGCGTACAATGAGCAGTTCTTC. It specifies CASSWTSGGAYNEQFF. Based on the CDR3 plus reference TRBV5-1 and TRBJ2-1, the full variable domain is KAGVTQTPRYLIKTRGQQVTLSCSPISGHRSVSWYQQTPGQGLQFLFEYFSETQRNKGNFPGRFSGRQFSNSRSEMNVSTLELGDSALYLCASSWTSGGAYNEQFFGPGTRLTVL.

Concerning this clone itself: The same CDR3 also results from other DNA sequences found in this sample. This chain uses TRBV3-1 (or the pseudogene TRBV3-2) with TRBJ1-5, with D unclear. The CDR3 loop spans 13 amino acids. The germline CDR1 and CDR2 sequences are LGHDT and YNNKEL (reference sequence). Trimming removed 0 bases at V and 7 bases at J, with 7 bases between. The chain's CDR3 is CASSQDIGQPQHF. CDR3 in DNA: TGTGCCAGCAGCCAAGATATTGGACAGCCCCAGCATTTT.

The chain is built from TRBV30 and TRBJ2-1; TRBD2 aligns across 10 bases. V trimming: 5 bases; J trimming: 5 bases; junction bases outside the gene matches: 9. CDR1 is GTSNPN and CDR2 is SVGIG in the germline V gene (reference sequence). The CDR3 spans 15 residues. The CDR3 reads CAWYQRGGFHNEQFF. The CDR3, as DNA: TGTGCCTGGTATCAGCGGGGGGGCTTCCACAATGAGCAGTTCTTC.

This clone was seen just once. The rearrangement uses TRBV5-6 and TRBJ1-6, with D uncertain. The germline V and J ends were trimmed by 1 base and 4 bases, with 12 bases remaining between them. The CDR3 spans 16 residues. In germline, CDR1 is SGHDT, CDR2 YYEEEE. CDR3 coding DNA: TGTGCCAGCAGCTTGCAGCGGGGAGCTTATAATTCACCCCTCCACTTT. Its translation is CASSLQRGAYNSPLHF.

This chain connects TRBV6-1 to TRBJ2-3; D not resolved. Germline loops: CDR1 MNHNS, CDR2 SASEGT. The CDR3 totals 12 residues. V shed 0 bases and J shed 6 bases, with 4 bases lying between them. CDR3: CASSEAGDTQYF. The CDR3 region has the DNA TGTGCCAGCAGTGAAGCCGGGGATACGCAGTATTTT.

The chain uses TRBV4-1 and TRBJ2-2; TRBD2 might be the D (6 bases). The V end was cut by 2 bases, the J end by 6 bases, with 10 bases between. The CDR3 sequence is 14 residues long. The germline CDR1 and CDR2 sequences are MGHRA and YSYEKL. The CDR3 DNA is TGCGCCAGCAGCCAAAAGGGGACTGCCGGGGAGCTGTTTTTT. As protein: CASSQKGTAGELFF.

The CDR3 sequence is CASSLAGGVTDTQYF. The CDR3 DNA reads as TGTGCCAGCAGCTTAGCGGGGGGCGTAACAGATACGCAGTATTTT. The chain has TRBV7-3 and TRBJ2-3; 8 bases agree with TRBD2. This CDR3 is 15 amino acids long. V shed 2 bases and J 3 bases; nucleotides not matched to a gene: 4. CDR1 and CDR2 (germline): SGHTA, FQGTGA.

The genes are TRBV9 and TRBJ1-1; D uncertain. Trimming took 2 bases from V and 2 from J, leaving 16 bases between them. CDR3 size: 16 residues. Germline V CDR1 and CDR2: SGDLS, YYNGEE. This CDR3 is CASSVVADAVNTEAFF. The CDR3 DNA sequence: TGTGCCAGCAGCGTGGTGGCTGACGCCGTTAACACTGAAGCTTTCTTT.

This clone came up once. The chain uses TRBV5-1 and TRBJ2-4; unclear D gene. Germline lookup yields CDR1 SGHRS and CDR2 YFSETQ. With 2 bases removed from V and 6 bases from J, the gap between germline ends came to 15 bases. The CDR3 consists of 15 residues. In DNA form, the CDR3 reads TGCGCCAGCAGCTTAAGCACAGTGACCGGAAACATTCAGTACTTC. Translated, it gives CASSLSTVTGNIQYF. The complete variable domain, with remaining parts taken from reference TRBV5-1 and TRBJ2-4, reads KAGVTQTPRYLIKTRGQQVTLSCSPISGHRSVSWYQQTPGQGLQFLFEYFSETQRNKGNFPGRFSGRQFSNSRSEMNVSTLELGDSALYLCASSLSTVTGNIQYFGAGTRLSVL.

This chain uses TRBV18 with TRBJ2-3; 9 bases agree with TRBD2. Germline V gene sequence: CDR1 KGHSH, CDR2 LQKENI. This CDR3 contains 15 residues. Losses at the gene ends were 5 bases for V and 5 bases for J; bases not matched to a gene: 8. DNA for the CDR3: TGTGCCAGCTCATCTGCGGGGGGGCCTGTAGATACGCAGTATTTT. This translates into CASSSAGGPVDTQYF.

This clone was found a few times. The chain employs TRBV7-2 and TRBJ1-2; unclear D gene. Trimming cost V 1 base and J 0 bases, with 9 bases left between them. This CDR3 region has 15 residues. In germline, CDR1 is SGHTA, CDR2 FQGNSA. This chain's CDR3 is CASSLDPEPNYGYTF. The CDR3 DNA sequence: TGTGCCAGCAGCTTAGACCCAGAGCCTAACTATGGCTACACCTTC.

V usage is TRBV12-3 or TRBV12-4 and J usage is TRBJ2-2, with D maybe TRBD1 (6 bases). The V and J ends lost 6 bases and 6 bases respectively, with 11 bases between them. The CDR3 contains 13 residues. In DNA, the CDR3 is TGTGCCAGCAGCCCCGGACAGTCCGGGGAGCTGTTTTTT. Its protein is CASSPGQSGELFF.

The genes are TRBV30 and TRBJ1-2; D may be TRBD1 (5 bases). Trimming shortened V by 0 bases and J by 8 bases, and 13 bases separated the two germline ends. The CDR3 is made up of 13 amino acids. Germline CDR1 is GTSNPN and CDR2 is SVGIG (reference sequence). In DNA form, the CDR3 reads TGTGCCTGGAGTGTTAGCCAGGGACGAGGCTACACCTTC. Residues: CAWSVSQGRGYTF.

The gene calls are TRBV20-1 and TRBJ2-5; no clear D gene. This CDR3 spans 11 amino acids. V lost 3 bases, J lost 1 base, and 3 bases lay in between. The V gene's germline CDR1 is DFQATT and CDR2 SNEGSKA (reference sequence). CDR3: CSARRQETQYF. The CDR3 DNA is TGCAGTGCTAGGCGCCAAGAGACCCAGTACTTC.

J is TRBJ1-1 and V is TRBV6-6; a possible D gene is TRBD1 (6 bases). Germline V gene data show CDR1 as MNHNY and CDR2 as SVGAGI (reference sequence). The CDR3 runs 14 residues. V lost 6 bases and J 5 bases, leaving 16 bases between the germline ends. DNA for the CDR3: TGTGCCAGCAGCCAGATGGGGGGCGCGACTGAAGCTTTCTTT. Its translation: CASSQMGGATEAFF.